Below, 22 T cell receptor beta chains from the same sample are listed, as sequenced in a study of shared clonotypes between healthy human individuals. Only in-frame clones appear in the TCRdb table, and some are missing; sequencing was by immunoSEQ multiplex PCR. Among around 2.5 million clones listed, 93% were seen once. Sequencing was performed on naive CD4+ T cells from PBMCs. The sample's subset: CD45RA+ positively selected. The receptors shown here come from a man aged 18 to 30 in good health. Some clones in this sample may be carry-over from other donors' samples.

This chain links TRBV5-1 with TRBJ2-7; the D gene is possibly TRBD2 (6 bases). The CDR3 extends over 17 amino acids. Trimming shortened V by 3 bases and J by 3 bases, and 22 bases separated the two germline ends. Germline V gives CDR1 SGHRS, CDR2 YFSETQ. The CDR3 DNA sequence: TGCGCCAGCAGCTCCCCAGGTGGGGGGACCTTTAGCTACGAGCAGTACTTC. Amino acids: CASSSPGGGTFSYEQYF.

A note on this clone: At the DNA level, this CDR3 is encoded by other sequences in the same sample as well. The chain couples TRBV5-1 to TRBJ2-5; maybe TRBD2 (6 bases). This CDR3 region has 15 residues. V was trimmed by 0 bases and J by 2 bases, leaving 11 bases between them. Germline V lookup: CDR1 SGHRS, CDR2 YFSETQ. The CDR3: CASSLGGAGQETQYF. Here the CDR3 DNA reads TGCGCCAGCAGCTTGGGAGGAGCGGGTCAAGAGACCCAGTACTTC.

This sequence joins TRBV18 and TRBJ2-1; D perhaps matches TRBD1 (5 bases). CDR1 is KGHSH, CDR2 LQKENI, per germline. V was trimmed by 6 bases and J by 9 bases, leaving 12 bases between them. The CDR3 has 12 residues. CDR3 amino acids: CASSPQRGEQFF. In DNA, the CDR3 is TGTGCCAGCTCCCCTCAAAGGGGTGAGCAGTTCTTC.

The chain is built from TRBV7-9 and TRBJ1-1; D gene uncertain. The V gene's germline CDR1 is SEHNR and CDR2 FQNEAQ (reference sequence). The CDR3 loop spans 11 amino acids. Deletions cut 1 base from V and 8 bases from J, with 5 bases between. The CDR3 protein is CASSLVVEAFF. The CDR3 DNA sequence: TGTGCCAGCAGCTTAGTCGTCGAAGCTTTCTTT. The full variable domain, with the rest looked up from reference TRBV7-9 and TRBJ1-1, is DTGVSQNPRHKITKRGQNVTFRCDPISEHNRLYWYRQTLGQGPEFLTYFQNEAQLEKSRLLSDRFSAERPKGSFSTLEIQRTEQGDSAMYLCASSLVVEAFFGQGTRLTVV.

The gene calls are TRBV27 and TRBJ2-1; unclear D gene. V was trimmed by 3 bases and J by 4 bases, leaving 10 bases between them. CDR1 is MNHEY and CDR2 is SMNVEV in the germline V gene (reference sequence). CDR3 length: 14 residues. CDR3 sequence: CASSFSDQYNEQFF. CDR3 DNA sequence: TGTGCCAGCAGTTTCTCGGACCAGTACAATGAGCAGTTCTTC.

The rearrangement uses TRBV18 and TRBJ2-3, with a weak D call TRBD2 (7 bases). The germline gives CDR1 KGHSH, CDR2 LQKENI. The CDR3 sequence is 14 residues long. The V gene lost 1 base and the J gene lost 5 bases, with 10 bases spanning the gap. CDR3 in DNA: TGTGCCAGCTCACCACAGGGGGGGGAAGATACGCAGTATTTT. The encoded protein is CASSPQGGEDTQYF.

The rearrangement joins TRBV7-8 to TRBJ2-3; D remains unclear. Trimming took 4 bases from V and 4 from J, leaving 9 bases between them. This CDR3 has 13 residues. Germline V gene lookup returns CDR1 SGHVS and CDR2 FQNEAQ. In DNA, the CDR3 is TGTGCCAGCAGCTCCATCTCTCCAGATACGCAGTATTTT. Translating it yields CASSSISPDTQYF. Full variable domain (remainder filled in from reference TRBV7-8 and TRBJ2-3): GAGVSQSPRYKVAKRGQDVALRCDPISGHVSLFWYQQALGQGPEFLTYFQNEAQLDKSGLPSDRFFAERPEGSVSTLKIQRTQQEDSAVYLCASSSISPDTQYFGPGTRLTVL.

The chain combines TRBV20-1 with TRBJ2-5; D remains unclear. The CDR3 is 11 residues long. The V and J ends lost 6 bases and 0 bases respectively, with 5 bases between them. Looked up from germline, CDR1 is DFQATT and CDR2 is SNEGSKA (reference sequence). CDR3 bases: TGCAGTGCCCTGTACCAAGAGACCCAGTACTTC. As protein: CSALYQETQYF.

The chain couples TRBV10-3 to TRBJ2-7; tentatively, D is TRBD1 or TRBD2 (7 bases each). Germline CDR1 and CDR2: ENHRY and SYGVKD. The germline V and J ends were trimmed by 11 bases and 1 base, with 21 bases remaining between them. The CDR3 sequence is 15 residues long. The CDR3 spells CASQGGGRGSYEQYF. The CDR3 region has the DNA TGTGCCTCCCAGGGGGGAGGGAGGGGGTCCTACGAGCAGTACTTC.

The rearrangement joins TRBV5-6 to TRBJ2-5, with D possibly being TRBD2 (6 bases). The CDR3 is made up of 13 amino acids. Germline V gene sequence: CDR1 SGHDT, CDR2 YYEEEE. Trimming took off 4 bases at V and 1 base at J, with 8 bases between the two ends. The CDR3 DNA is TGTGCCAGCAGCCTAGCGATCCAAGAGACCCAGTACTTC. Protein: CASSLAIQETQYF.

The chain couples TRBV4-1 to TRBJ2-7; 10 positions agree with TRBD2. This CDR3 region has 16 residues. V shed 2 bases, J shed 7 bases, and the junction held 11 bases outside the gene matches. The germline CDR1 and CDR2 sequences are MGHRA and YSYEKL. In DNA, the CDR3 is TGCGCCAGCAGCCAACGTAGCGGGAGGACGGTCGAGGAGCAGTACTTC. This translates into CASSQRSGRTVEEQYF.

This clone occurred once. V gene TRBV5-1 combines with J gene TRBJ1-2, with D uncertain. Per germline, CDR1 SGHRS and CDR2 YFSETQ. V lost 0 bases to trimming and J lost 3 bases, with 18 bases between them. The CDR3 spans 17 residues. As DNA, the CDR3 is TGCGCCAGCAGCTTGGAAATTGAGGGCAGACCGGACTATGGCTACACCTTC. It codes for CASSLEIEGRPDYGYTF.

With respect to this clone: Other DNA sequences of this sample code for an identical CDR3. V and J are TRBV7-2 and TRBJ2-7, with 8 bases fitting TRBD2. Unmatched junction bases numbered 5, after V lost 1 base and J lost 3 bases. This CDR3 contains 15 residues. Germline-derived CDR1 and CDR2 are SGHTA and FQGNSA. The CDR3 reads CASSLGAGGLYEQYF. Here the CDR3 DNA reads TGTGCCAGCAGCTTAGGGGCGGGAGGCCTCTACGAGCAGTACTTC.

V usage is TRBV7-2 and J usage is TRBJ2-1; 7 nucleotides match TRBD2. Germline V gives CDR1 SGHTA, CDR2 FQGNSA. V gave up 5 bases and J gave up 6 bases; unmatched junction bases: 10. The CDR3 extends over 15 amino acids. The CDR3 DNA reads TGTGCCAGCAGCCCTGGACTAGTCTCAAGCAATGAGCAGTTCTTC. It specifies CASSPGLVSSNEQFF.

Concerning this clone itself: In the same sample, other DNA sequences code for this CDR3. The chain has TRBV28 and TRBJ2-7, with D perhaps TRBD1 (5 bases). V lost 6 bases and J lost 3, with 9 bases in between. From germline, CDR1 is MDHEN and CDR2 SYDVKM. The length of the CDR3 is 12 residues. CDR3 DNA: TGTGCCAGCAGGAAAGACAGCTACGAGCAGTACTTC. Translating gives CASRKDSYEQYF.

This sequence joins TRBV21-1 and TRBJ2-3; the table gives TRBD1 as D, unverified against the DNA. TRBV21-1 is shown as a pseudogene. This CDR3 comprises 18 residues. The CDR3: CASSKEGNRGAYLDTQYF. DNA of the CDR3: TGTGCCAGCAGCAAAGAGGGAAACAGGGGGGCGTACTTAGATACGCAGTATTTT.

V usage is TRBV5-1 and J usage is TRBJ2-1, with 8 nucleotides matching TRBD1. The trim removed 2 bases at V and 5 bases at J, leaving 3 bases unmatched. This CDR3 spans 14 amino acids. The germline CDR1 and CDR2 sequences are SGHRS and YFSETQ. DNA for the CDR3: TGCGCCAGCAGCTTCCTGGACAGGGACAATGAGCAGTTCTTC. Translation gives CASSFLDRDNEQFF.

The rearrangement uses TRBV27 and TRBJ2-2, with D maybe TRBD1 (6 bases). The CDR3 spans 20 residues. In germline, CDR1 is MNHEY, CDR2 SMNVEV (reference sequence). V lost 6 bases and J 2 bases, leaving 28 bases between the germline ends. The DNA of the CDR3 is TGTGCCAGCAGACTACGACAGGACCCCCGAGAGCGGCTTAACACCGGGGAGCTGTTTTTT. As protein: CASRLRQDPRERLNTGELFF.

This clone appeared a single time. The rearrangement links TRBV9 to TRBJ2-1; D gene unclear. The CDR3 has 14 amino acids. Trimming took off 0 bases at V and 8 bases at J, with 12 bases between the two ends. Per germline, CDR1 SGDLS and CDR2 YYNGEE. CDR3 residues: CASSVDSSRDEQFF. The CDR3, as DNA: TGTGCCAGCAGCGTAGATAGTAGCCGGGATGAGCAGTTCTTC.

The J gene is TRBJ1-5, the V gene TRBV27; D is unresolved. The ends were cut back, 3 bases at V and 0 bases at J, with 12 bases in the middle. Germline lookup yields CDR1 MNHEY and CDR2 SMNVEV (reference sequence). The CDR3 consists of 16 residues. The CDR3 protein is CASSFSHTLSNQPQHF. CDR3 DNA sequence: TGTGCCAGCAGTTTTAGCCACACCCTTAGCAATCAGCCCCAGCATTTT.

This rearrangement joins TRBV27 to TRBJ1-1, with D perhaps TRBD1 (6 bases). Trimming cost V 3 bases and J 4 bases, with 18 bases left between them. The germline V gene has CDR1 MNHEY and CDR2 SMNVEV (reference sequence). The CDR3 totals 16 residues. Here the CDR3 DNA reads TGTGCCAGCAGTTTTTCGGCGGGGGGCAGAGCCACTGAAGCTTTCTTT. It encodes CASSFSAGGRATEAFF.

On this clone itself: In the same sample, other DNA sequences code for this CDR3. This chain connects TRBV9 to TRBJ2-5; TRBD1 aligns across 8 bases. With 4 bases clipped from V and 2 bases from J, the junction kept 4 bases outside the gene matches. CDR3 length equals 14 residues. In germline, CDR1 is SGDLS, CDR2 YYNGEE. CDR3 sequence: CASSTRQGQETQYF. DNA for the CDR3: TGTGCCAGCAGCACTCGACAGGGGCAAGAGACCCAGTACTTC.